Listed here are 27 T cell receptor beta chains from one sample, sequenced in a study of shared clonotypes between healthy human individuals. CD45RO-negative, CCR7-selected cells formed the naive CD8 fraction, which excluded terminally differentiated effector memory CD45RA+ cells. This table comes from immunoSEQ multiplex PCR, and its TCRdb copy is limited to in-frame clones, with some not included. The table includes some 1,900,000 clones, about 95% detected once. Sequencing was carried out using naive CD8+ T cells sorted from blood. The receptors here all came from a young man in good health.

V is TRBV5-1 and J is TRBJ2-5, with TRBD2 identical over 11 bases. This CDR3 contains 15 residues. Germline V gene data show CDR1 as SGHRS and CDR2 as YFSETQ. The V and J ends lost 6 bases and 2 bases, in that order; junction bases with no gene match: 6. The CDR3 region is CASTSRLAGQETQYF. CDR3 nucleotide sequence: TGCGCCAGCACCTCGAGACTAGCGGGACAAGAGACCCAGTACTTC.

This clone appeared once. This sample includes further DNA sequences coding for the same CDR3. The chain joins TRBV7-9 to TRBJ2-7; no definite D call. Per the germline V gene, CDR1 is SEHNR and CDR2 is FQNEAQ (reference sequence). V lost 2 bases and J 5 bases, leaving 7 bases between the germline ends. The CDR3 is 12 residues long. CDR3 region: CASSLSGNEQYF. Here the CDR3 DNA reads TGTGCCAGCAGCTTATCTGGGAACGAGCAGTACTTC.

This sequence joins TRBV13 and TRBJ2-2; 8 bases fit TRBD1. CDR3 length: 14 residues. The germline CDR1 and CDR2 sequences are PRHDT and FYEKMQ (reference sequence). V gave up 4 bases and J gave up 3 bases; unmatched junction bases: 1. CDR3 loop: CASSSTGDTGELFF. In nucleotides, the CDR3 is TGTGCCAGCAGCTCGACAGGGGACACCGGGGAGCTGTTTTTT.

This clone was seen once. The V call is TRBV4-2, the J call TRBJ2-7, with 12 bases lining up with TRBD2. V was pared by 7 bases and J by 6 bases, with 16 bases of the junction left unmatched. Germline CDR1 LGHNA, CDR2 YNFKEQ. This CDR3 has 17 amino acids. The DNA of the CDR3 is TGTGCCAGCACTGACCCCGGCCTAGCGGGAGGGCCGGGCGAGCAGTACTTC. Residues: CASTDPGLAGGPGEQYF.

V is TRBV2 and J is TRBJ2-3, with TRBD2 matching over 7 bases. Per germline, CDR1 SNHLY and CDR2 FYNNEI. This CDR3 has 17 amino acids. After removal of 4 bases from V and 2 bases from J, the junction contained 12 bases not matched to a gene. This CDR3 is CASSGNSAGVLTDTQYF. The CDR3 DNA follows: TGTGCCAGCAGTGGAAACTCCGCGGGAGTTCTCACAGATACGCAGTATTTT.

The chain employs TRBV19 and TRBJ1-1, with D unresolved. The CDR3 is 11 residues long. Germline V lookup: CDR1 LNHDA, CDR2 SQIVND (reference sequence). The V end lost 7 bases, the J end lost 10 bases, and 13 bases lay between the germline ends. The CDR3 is CASIGGHGAFF. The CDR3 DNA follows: TGTGCCAGTATTGGAGGGCACGGAGCTTTCTTT.

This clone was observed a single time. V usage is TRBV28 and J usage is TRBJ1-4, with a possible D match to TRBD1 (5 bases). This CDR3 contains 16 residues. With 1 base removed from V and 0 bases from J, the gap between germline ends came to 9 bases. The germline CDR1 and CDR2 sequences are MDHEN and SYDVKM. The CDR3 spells CASSLFRGATNEKLFF. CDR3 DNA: TGTGCCAGCAGTTTATTTAGGGGAGCAACTAATGAAAAACTGTTTTTT.

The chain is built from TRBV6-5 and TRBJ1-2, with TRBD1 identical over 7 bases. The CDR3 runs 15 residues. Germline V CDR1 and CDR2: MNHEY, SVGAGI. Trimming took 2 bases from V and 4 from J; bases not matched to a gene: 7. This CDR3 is CASSYGAGGAYGYTF. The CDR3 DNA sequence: TGTGCCAGCAGTTACGGGGCAGGGGGTGCCTATGGCTACACCTTC.

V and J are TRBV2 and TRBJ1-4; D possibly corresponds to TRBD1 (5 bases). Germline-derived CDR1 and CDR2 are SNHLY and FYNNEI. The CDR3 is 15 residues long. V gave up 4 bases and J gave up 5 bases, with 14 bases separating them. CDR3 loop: CASSAGTGLNEKLFF. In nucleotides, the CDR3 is TGTGCCAGCAGTGCCGGGACGGGGTTAAATGAAAAACTGTTTTTT. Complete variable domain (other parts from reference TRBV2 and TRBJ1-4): EPEVTQTPSHQVTQMGQEVILRCVPISNHLYFYWYRQILGQKVEFLVSFYNNEISEKSEIFDDQFSVERPDGSNFTLKIRSTKLEDSAMYFCASSAGTGLNEKLFFGSGTQLSVL.

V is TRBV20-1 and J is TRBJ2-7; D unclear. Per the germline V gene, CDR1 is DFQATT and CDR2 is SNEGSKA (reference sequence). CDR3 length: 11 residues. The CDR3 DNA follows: TGCAGCGTGGGCTCGGCCTACGAGCAGTACTTC. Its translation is CSVGSAYEQYF.

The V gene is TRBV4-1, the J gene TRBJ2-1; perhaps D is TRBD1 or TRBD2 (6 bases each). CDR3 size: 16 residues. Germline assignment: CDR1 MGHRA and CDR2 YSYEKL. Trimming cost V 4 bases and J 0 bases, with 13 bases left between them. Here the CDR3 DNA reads TGCGCCAGCAGCCCCCTGGGGGGCAGCTCCTACAATGAGCAGTTCTTC. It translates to CASSPLGGSSYNEQFF.

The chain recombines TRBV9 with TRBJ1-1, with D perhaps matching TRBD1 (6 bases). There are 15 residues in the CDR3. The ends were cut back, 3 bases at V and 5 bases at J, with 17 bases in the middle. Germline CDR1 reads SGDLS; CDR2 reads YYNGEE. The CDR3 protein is CASSAWSTGRTEAFF. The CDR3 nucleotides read TGTGCCAGCAGCGCTTGGAGTACAGGGCGGACTGAAGCTTTCTTT.

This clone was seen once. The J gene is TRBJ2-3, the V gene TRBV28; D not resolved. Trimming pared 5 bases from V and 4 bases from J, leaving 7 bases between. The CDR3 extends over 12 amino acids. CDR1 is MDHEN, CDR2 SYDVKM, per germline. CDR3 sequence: CASSDYSDTQYF. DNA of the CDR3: TGTGCCAGCAGTGATTATTCAGATACGCAGTATTTT. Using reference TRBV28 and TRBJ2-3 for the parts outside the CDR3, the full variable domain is DVKVTQSSRYLVKRTGEKVFLECVQDMDHENMFWYRQDPGLGLRLIYFSYDVKMKEKGDIPEGYSVSREKKERFSLILESASTNQTSMYLCASSDYSDTQYFGPGTRLTVL.

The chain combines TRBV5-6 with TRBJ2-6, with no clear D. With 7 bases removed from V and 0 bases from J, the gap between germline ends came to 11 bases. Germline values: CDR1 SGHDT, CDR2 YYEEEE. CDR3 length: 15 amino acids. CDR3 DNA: TGTGCCAGCGGTTACGTCCTCTCTGGGGCCAACGTCCTGACTTTC. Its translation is CASGYVLSGANVLTF.

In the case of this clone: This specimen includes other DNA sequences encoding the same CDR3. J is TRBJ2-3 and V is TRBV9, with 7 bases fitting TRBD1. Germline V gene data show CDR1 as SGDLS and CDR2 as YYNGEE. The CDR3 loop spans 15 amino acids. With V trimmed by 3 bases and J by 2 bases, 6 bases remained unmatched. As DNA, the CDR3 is TGTGCCAGCAGCGCCGGACAGGTCTCCACAGATACGCAGTATTTT. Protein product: CASSAGQVSTDTQYF.

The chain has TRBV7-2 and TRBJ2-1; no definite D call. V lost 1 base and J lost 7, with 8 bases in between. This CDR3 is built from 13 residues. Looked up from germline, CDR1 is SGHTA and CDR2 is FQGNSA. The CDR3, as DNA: TGTGCCAGCAGCTTAGTATTCGGTAATGAGCAGTTCTTC. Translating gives CASSLVFGNEQFF.

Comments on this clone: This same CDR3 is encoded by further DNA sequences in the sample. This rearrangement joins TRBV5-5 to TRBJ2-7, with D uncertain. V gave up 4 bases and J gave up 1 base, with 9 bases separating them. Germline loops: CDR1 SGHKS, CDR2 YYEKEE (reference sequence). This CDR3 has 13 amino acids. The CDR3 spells CASSLTDSYEQYF. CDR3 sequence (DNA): TGTGCCAGCAGCCTGACTGATTCCTACGAGCAGTACTTC.

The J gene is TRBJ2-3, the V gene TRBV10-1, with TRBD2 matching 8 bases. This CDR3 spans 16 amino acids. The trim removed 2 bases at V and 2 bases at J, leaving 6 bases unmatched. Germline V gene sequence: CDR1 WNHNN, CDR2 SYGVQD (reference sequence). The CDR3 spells CASSETSGDFTDTQYF. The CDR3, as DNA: TGCGCCAGCAGTGAGACTAGCGGAGATTTCACAGATACGCAGTATTTT.

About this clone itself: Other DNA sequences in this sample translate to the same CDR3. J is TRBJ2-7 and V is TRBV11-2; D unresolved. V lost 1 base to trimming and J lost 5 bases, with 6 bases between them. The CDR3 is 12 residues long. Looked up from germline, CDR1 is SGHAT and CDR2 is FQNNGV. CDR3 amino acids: CASSLGRDEQYF. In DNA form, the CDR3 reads TGTGCCAGCAGCTTAGGCCGAGACGAGCAGTACTTC. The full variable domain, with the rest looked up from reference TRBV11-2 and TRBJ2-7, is EAGVAQSPRYKIIEKRQSVAFWCNPISGHATLYWYQQILGQGPKLLIQFQNNGVVDDSQLPKDRFSAERLKGVDSTLKIQPAKLEDSAVYLCASSLGRDEQYFGPGTRLTVT.

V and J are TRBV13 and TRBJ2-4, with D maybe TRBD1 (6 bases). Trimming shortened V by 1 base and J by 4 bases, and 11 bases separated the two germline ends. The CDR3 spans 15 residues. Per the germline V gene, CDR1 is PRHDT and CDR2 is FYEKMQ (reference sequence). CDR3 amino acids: CASSLAGAGKNIQYF. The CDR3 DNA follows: TGTGCCAGCAGCTTAGCAGGGGCTGGGAAAAACATTCAGTACTTC. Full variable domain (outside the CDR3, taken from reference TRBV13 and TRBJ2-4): AAGVIQSPRHLIKEKRETATLKCYPIPRHDTVYWYQQGPGQDPQFLISFYEKMQSDKGSIPDRFSAQQFSDYHSELNMSSLELGDSALYFCASSLAGAGKNIQYFGAGTRLSVL.

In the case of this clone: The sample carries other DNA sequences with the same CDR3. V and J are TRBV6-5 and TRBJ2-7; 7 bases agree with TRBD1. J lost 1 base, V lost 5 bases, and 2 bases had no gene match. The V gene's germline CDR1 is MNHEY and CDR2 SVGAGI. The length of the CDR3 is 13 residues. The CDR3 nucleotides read TGTGCCAGCAGTCAGACAGGGTCCTACGAGCAGTACTTC. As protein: CASSQTGSYEQYF.

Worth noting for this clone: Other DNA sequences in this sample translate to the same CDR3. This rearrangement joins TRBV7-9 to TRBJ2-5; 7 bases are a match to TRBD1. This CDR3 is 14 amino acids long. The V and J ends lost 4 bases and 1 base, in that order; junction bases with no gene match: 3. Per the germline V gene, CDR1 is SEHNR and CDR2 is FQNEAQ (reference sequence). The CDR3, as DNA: TGTGCCAGCAGCTCGACAGGGTCCCAAGAGACCCAGTACTTC. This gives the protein CASSSTGSQETQYF.

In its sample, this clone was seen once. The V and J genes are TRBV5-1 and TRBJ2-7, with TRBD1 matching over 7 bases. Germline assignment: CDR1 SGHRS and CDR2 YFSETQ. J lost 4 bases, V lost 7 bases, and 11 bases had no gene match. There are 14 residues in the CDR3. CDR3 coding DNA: TGCGCCAGCTCCTATGGGACAGACGTTTACGAGCAGTACTTC. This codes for CASSYGTDVYEQYF.

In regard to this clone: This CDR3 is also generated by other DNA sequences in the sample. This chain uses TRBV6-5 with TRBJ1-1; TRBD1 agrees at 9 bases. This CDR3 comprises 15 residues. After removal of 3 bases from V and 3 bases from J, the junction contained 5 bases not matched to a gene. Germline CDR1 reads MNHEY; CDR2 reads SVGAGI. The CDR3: CASSYSDRGYTEAFF. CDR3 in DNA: TGTGCCAGCAGTTATTCCGACAGGGGGTACACTGAAGCTTTCTTT.

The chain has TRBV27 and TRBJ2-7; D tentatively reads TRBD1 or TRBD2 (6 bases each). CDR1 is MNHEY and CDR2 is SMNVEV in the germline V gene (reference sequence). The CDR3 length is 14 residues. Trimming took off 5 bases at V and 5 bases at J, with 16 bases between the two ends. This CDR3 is CASSPVRGPDEQYF. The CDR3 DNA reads TGTGCCAGCAGTCCCGTTCGGGGGCCCGACGAGCAGTACTTC.

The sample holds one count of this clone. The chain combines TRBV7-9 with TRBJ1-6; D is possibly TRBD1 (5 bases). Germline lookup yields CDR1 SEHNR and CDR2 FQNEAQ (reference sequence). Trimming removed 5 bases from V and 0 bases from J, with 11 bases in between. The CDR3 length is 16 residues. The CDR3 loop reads CASSPGRSSYNSPLHF. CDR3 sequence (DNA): TGTGCCAGCAGCCCGGGACGCAGCTCCTATAATTCACCCCTCCACTTT.

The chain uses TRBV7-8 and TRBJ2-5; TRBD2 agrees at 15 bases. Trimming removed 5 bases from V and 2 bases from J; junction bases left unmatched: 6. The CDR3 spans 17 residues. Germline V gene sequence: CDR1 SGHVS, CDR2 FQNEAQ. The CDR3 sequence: CASSPGLAGGWQETQYF. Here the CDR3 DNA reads TGTGCCAGCAGCCCGGGACTAGCGGGGGGTTGGCAAGAGACCCAGTACTTC.